Detailed here is one T cell receptor beta chain. The antigen is unknown. V was trimmed by 4 bases and J by 7 bases, leaving 13 bases between them. Germline V gives CDR1 LGHNA, CDR2 YNFKEQ. The CDR3 has 14 amino acids. This table comes from immunoSEQ multiplex PCR, and its TCRdb copy is limited to in-frame clones, with some not included. The sample consists of roughly 55,000 clones, 72% of them appearing once. This sample is part of a study of radiotherapy plus CTLA-4 blockade in lung cancer. Whole-study results and caveats: Tumor-derived TCR clones expanded in blood after radiotherapy plus ipilimumab.

Sequencing was performed on peripheral blood, taken from a patient treated with radiotherapy plus ipilimumab. The chain uses TRBV4-2 and TRBJ1-4; D is possibly TRBD1 (5 bases). This clonotype was sampled from a human donor with non-small cell lung cancer whose response to radiotherapy plus ipilimumab could not be evaluated. The CDR3 DNA follows: TGTGCCAGCAGCCGTCCGACAGTTGCTGAAAAACTGTTTTTT. Residues: CASSRPTVAEKLFF.